This paragraph covers one T cell receptor (beta chain) sequence. Its target is not known. Per the germline V gene, CDR1 is SGDLS and CDR2 is YYNGEE. This CDR3 is built from 13 residues. V gave up 2 bases and J gave up 7 bases; unmatched junction bases: 2. The data originate from a study of T cell responses to AZD1222 COVID-19 vaccine. The study's findings and limits: Just a handful of people given AZD1222 tested seropositive at baseline.

Assay: immunoSEQ multiplex PCR; the TCRdb copy retains only in-frame clones and omits some. The sample holds around 120,000 clones, approximately 93% seen once. The chain recombines TRBV9 with TRBJ1-4; 7 bases map to TRBD1. Material: peripheral blood, obtained on day 0 of AZD1222 vaccination. The TCR originated in an adult in good health. The CDR3 sequence is CASSVGTAEKLFF. As DNA, the CDR3 is TGTGCCAGCAGCGTGGGGACAGCTGAAAAACTGTTTTTT.